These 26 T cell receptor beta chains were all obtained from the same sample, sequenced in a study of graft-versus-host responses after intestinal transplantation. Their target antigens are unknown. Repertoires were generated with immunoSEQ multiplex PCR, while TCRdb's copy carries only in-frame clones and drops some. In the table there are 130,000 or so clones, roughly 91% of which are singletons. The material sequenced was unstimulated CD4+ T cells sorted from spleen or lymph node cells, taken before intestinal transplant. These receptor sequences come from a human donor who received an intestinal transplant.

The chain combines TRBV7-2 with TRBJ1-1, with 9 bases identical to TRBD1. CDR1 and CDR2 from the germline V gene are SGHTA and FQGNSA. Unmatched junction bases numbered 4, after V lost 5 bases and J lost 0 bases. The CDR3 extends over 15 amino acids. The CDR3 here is CASSLGTGLNTEAFF. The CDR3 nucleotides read TGTGCCAGCAGCCTCGGGACAGGGTTGAACACTGAAGCTTTCTTT.

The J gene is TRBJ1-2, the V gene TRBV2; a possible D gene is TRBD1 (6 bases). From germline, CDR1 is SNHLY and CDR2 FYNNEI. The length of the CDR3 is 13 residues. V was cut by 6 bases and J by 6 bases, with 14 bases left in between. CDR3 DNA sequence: TGTGCCAGCAGCGGGGACACCTTGGATGGCTACACCTTC. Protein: CASSGDTLDGYTF.

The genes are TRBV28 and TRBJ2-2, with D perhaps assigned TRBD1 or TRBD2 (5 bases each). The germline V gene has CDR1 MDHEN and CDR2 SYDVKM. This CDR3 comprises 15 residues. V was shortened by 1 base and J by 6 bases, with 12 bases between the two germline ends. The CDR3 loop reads CASSLSGAGPGELFF. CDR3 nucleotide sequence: TGTGCCAGCAGTTTATCCGGGGCCGGGCCCGGGGAGCTGTTTTTT.

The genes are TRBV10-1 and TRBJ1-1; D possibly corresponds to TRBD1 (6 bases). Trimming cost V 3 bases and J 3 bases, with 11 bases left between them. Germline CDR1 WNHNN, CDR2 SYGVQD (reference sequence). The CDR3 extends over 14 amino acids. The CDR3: CASSDRGLDTEAFF. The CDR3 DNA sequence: TGCGCCAGCAGTGACAGGGGCTTGGACACTGAAGCTTTCTTT.

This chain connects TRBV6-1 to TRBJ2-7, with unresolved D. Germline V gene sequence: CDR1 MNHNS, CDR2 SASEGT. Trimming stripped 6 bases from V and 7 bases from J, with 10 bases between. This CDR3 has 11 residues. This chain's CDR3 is CASRDLGEQYF. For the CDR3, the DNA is TGTGCCAGCAGGGACCTTGGAGAGCAGTACTTC.

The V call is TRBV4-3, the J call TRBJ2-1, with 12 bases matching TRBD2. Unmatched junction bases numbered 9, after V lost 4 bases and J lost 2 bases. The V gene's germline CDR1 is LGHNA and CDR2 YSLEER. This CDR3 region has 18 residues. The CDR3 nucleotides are TGCGCCAGCAGCCGTTCGACTAGCGGGAGTAGTGCCTACAATGAGCAGTTCTTC. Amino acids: CASSRSTSGSSAYNEQFF.

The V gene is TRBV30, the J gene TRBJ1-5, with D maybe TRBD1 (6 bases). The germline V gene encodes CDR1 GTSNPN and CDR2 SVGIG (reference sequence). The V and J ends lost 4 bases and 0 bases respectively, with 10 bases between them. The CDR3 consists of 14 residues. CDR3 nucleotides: TGTGCCTGGAATACAGGGCGTAGCAATCAGCCCCAGCATTTT. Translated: CAWNTGRSNQPQHF.

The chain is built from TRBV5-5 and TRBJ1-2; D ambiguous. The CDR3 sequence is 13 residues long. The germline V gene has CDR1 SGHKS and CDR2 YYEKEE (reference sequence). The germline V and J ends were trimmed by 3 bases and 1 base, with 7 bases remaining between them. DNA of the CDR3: TGTGCCAGCAGCTCCTCCGTTAACTATGGCTACACCTTC. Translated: CASSSSVNYGYTF.

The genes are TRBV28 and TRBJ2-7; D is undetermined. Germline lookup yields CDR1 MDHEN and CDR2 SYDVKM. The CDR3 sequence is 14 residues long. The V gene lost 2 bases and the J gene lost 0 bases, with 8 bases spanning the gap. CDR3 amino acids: CASSLNGHSYEQYF. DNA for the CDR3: TGTGCCAGCAGTTTAAACGGGCACTCCTACGAGCAGTACTTC.

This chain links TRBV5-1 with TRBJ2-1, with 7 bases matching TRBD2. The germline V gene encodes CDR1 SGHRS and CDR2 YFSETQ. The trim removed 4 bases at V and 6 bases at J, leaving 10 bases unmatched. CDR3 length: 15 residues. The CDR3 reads CASSHDGLVSNEQFF. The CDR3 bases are TGCGCCAGCAGCCATGACGGACTAGTCAGCAATGAGCAGTTCTTC.

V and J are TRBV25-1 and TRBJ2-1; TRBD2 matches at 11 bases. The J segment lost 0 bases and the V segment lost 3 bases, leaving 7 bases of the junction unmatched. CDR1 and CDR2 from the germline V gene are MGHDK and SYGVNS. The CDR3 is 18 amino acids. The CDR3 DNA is TGTGCCAGCAGTGACGGGACTAGCGGACTAAGCTCCTACAATGAGCAGTTCTTC. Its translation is CASSDGTSGLSSYNEQFF.

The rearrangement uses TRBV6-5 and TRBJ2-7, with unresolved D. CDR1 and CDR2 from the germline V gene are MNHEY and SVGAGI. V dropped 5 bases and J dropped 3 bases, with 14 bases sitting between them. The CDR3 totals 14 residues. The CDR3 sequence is CASSTHPALYEQYF. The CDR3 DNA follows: TGTGCCAGCAGTACTCACCCTGCACTCTACGAGCAGTACTTC.

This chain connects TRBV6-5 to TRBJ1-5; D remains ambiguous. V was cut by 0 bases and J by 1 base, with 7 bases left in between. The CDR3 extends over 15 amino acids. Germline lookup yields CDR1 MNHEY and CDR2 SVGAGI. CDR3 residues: CASSYSRGSNQPQHF. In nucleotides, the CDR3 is TGTGCCAGCAGTTACTCGAGAGGGAGCAATCAGCCCCAGCATTTT.

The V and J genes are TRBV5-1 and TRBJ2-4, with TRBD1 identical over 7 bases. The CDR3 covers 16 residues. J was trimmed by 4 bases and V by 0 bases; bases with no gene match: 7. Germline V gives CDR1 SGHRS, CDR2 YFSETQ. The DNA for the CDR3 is TGCGCCAGCAGCTTGGTGGTAGGGGGCACGAAAAACATTCAGTACTTC. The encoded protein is CASSLVVGGTKNIQYF.

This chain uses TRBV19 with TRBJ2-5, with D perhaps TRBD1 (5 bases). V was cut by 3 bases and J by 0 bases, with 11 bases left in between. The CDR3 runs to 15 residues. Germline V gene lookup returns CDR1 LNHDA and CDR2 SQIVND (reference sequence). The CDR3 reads CASSISAGNQETQYF. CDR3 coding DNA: TGTGCCAGTAGTATTTCCGCAGGGAACCAAGAGACCCAGTACTTC.

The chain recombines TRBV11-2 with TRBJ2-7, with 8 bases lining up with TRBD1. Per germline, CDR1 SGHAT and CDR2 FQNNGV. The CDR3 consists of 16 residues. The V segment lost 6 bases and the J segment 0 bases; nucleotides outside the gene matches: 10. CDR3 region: CASRTLAGGYSYEQYF. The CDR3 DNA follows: TGTGCCAGCAGGACCCTCGCAGGGGGCTACTCCTACGAGCAGTACTTC.

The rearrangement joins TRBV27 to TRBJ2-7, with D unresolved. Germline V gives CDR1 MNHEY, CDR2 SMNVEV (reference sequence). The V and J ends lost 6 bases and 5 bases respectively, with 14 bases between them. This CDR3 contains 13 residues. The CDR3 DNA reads TGTGCCAGCAGACAACTTGGGAATCACGAGCAGTACTTC. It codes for CASRQLGNHEQYF.

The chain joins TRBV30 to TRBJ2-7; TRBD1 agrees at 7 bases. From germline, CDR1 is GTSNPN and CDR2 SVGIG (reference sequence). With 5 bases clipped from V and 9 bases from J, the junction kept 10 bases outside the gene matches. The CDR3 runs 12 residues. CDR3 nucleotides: TGTGCCTGGGACAGGGTAACAGACGCGCAGTACTTC. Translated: CAWDRVTDAQYF.

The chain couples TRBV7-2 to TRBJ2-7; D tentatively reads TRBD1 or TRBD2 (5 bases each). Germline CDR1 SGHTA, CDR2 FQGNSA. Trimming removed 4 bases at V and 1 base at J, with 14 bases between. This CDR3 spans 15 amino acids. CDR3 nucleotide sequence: TGTGCCAGCAGCTCCCGGGACGCTAAGTCCTACGAGCAGTACTTC. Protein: CASSSRDAKSYEQYF.

CDR3 amino acids: CASSLTGTSANTGELFF. The CDR3 coding sequence is TGTGCCAGCAGCTTGACCGGGACTAGCGCGAACACCGGGGAGCTGTTTTTT. The J gene is TRBJ2-2, the V gene TRBV5-7; 10 nucleotides match TRBD2. TRBV5-7 falls under the ORF class, with uncertain function. The CDR3 is made up of 17 amino acids. Trimming at V came to 1 base and at J to 0 bases, leaving 3 bases not matched to a gene.

The CDR3 sequence: CASKTAGMDYGYTF. The DNA of the CDR3 is TGTGCCAGCAAAACGGCAGGGATGGACTATGGCTACACCTTC. This chain connects TRBV28 to TRBJ1-2; tentative D call: TRBD1 (5 bases). CDR3 length equals 14 residues. The germline V gene has CDR1 MDHEN and CDR2 SYDVKM. V lost 7 bases and J lost 3, with 15 bases in between.

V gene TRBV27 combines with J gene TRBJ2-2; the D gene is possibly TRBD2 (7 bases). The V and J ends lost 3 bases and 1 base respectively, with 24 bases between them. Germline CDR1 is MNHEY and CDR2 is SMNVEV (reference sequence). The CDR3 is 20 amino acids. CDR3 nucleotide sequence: TGTGCCAGCAGTTTTGCGGGGGCCCCACGACTAATTCTGAACACCGGGGAGCTGTTTTTT. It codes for CASSFAGAPRLILNTGELFF.

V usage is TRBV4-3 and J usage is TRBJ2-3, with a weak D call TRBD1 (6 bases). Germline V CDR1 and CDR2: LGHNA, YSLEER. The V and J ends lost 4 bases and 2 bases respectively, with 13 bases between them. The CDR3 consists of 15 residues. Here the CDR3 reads CASSLSGQFTDTQYF. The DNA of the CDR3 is TGCGCCAGCAGCCTCTCAGGACAGTTCACAGATACGCAGTATTTT.

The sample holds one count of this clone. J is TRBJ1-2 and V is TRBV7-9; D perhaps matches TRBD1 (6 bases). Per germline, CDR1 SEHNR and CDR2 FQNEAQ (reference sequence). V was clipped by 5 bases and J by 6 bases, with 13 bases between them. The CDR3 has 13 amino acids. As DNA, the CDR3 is TGTGCCAGCAGCCGGGGACAAGAGCATGGCTACACCTTC. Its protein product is CASSRGQEHGYTF.

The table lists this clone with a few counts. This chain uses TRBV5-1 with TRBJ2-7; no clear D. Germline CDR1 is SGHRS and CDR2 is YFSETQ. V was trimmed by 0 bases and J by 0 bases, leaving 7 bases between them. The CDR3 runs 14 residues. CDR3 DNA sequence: TGCGCCAGCAGCTTGGACGTCAGCTCCTACGAGCAGTACTTC. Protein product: CASSLDVSSYEQYF.

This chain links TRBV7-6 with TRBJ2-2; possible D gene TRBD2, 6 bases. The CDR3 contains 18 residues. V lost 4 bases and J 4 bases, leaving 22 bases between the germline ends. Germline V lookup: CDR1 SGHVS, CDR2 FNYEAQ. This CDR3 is CASSSSPRPGRGTGELFF. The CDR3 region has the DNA TGTGCCAGCAGCTCCTCCCCACGCCCGGGGCGGGGCACCGGGGAGCTGTTTTTT.